A selection of T cell receptor beta chains follows, all from one sample in a study of T cells after yellow fever vaccination. TCRdb analysed the 5' RACE reads with MiXCR anew, one entry per CDR3 protein. Here the sample spans 250,000 to 300,000 distinct CDR3 sequences, 13% being singletons. The specimen comprised CD4+ T cells sorted from PBMCs, sampled 45 days after the yellow fever booster vaccination. Receptor source: a young man who received the YFV17D yellow fever vaccine. Both conserved end residues are part of each CDR3. The order of the fields is V gene, D gene, clone size, J gene, CDR3 protein, CDR3 DNA. A D gene is named only where the DNA matches it firmly. Clone size, where shown, is once, few, many, or a class for clones that have expanded.

V gene: TRBV24-1
D gene: .
clone size: .
J gene: TRBJ2-7
CDR3 protein: CATSGYPTKPYEQYF
CDR3 DNA: TGTGCCACCAGTGGATATCCGACCAAGCCCTACGAGCAGTACTTC

V gene: TRBV7-2
D gene: TRBD1
clone size: .
J gene: TRBJ2-3
CDR3 protein: CASSLSWDRGYTQYF
CDR3 DNA: TGTGCCAGCAGCTTGAGCTGGGACAGGGGATATACGCAGTATTTT

V gene: TRBV5-4
D gene: .
clone size: .
J gene: TRBJ2-7
CDR3 protein: CASSSRRSYEQYF
CDR3 DNA: TGTGCCAGCAGCTCTCGGAGGTCCTACGAGCAGTACTTC

V gene: TRBV24-1
D gene: TRBD1
clone size: few
J gene: TRBJ2-1
CDR3 protein: CATSGQDHNEQFF
CDR3 DNA: TGTGCCACCAGCGGACAGGATCACAATGAGCAGTTCTTC

V gene: TRBV4-2
D gene: .
clone size: few
J gene: TRBJ2-7
CDR3 protein: CASSQAEGGGEYF
CDR3 DNA: TGTGCCAGCAGCCAAGCCGAGGGCGGAGGAGAGTACTTC

V gene: TRBV30
D gene: .
clone size: few
J gene: TRBJ2-7
CDR3 protein: CACATSGGEQYF
CDR3 DNA: TGTGCCTGCGCCACCTCGGGTGGCGAGCAGTACTTC

V gene: TRBV5-1
D gene: .
clone size: few
J gene: TRBJ2-3
CDR3 protein: CASGAGTGTDTQYF
CDR3 DNA: TGCGCCAGCGGGGCTGGGACGGGCACAGATACGCAGTATTTT

V gene: TRBV7-9
D gene: .
clone size: few
J gene: TRBJ2-2
CDR3 protein: CASSLQGGTTGELFF
CDR3 DNA: TGTGCCAGCAGCTTGCAGGGTGGAACCACCGGGGAGCTGTTTTTT

V gene: TRBV20-1
D gene: TRBD1
clone size: few
J gene: TRBJ2-7
CDR3 protein: CSAGDRGRRVFPYEQYF
CDR3 DNA: TGCAGTGCGGGGGACAGGGGGCGCCGGGTTTTTCCCTACGAGCAGTACTTC

V gene: TRBV7-8
D gene: .
clone size: .
J gene: TRBJ2-2
CDR3 protein: CASSPPVNANTGELFF
CDR3 DNA: TGTGCCAGCAGCCCCCCCGTTAACGCGAACACCGGGGAGCTGTTTTTT

V gene: TRBV20-1
D gene: .
clone size: .
J gene: TRBJ2-5
CDR3 protein: CSARDSGRVQETQYF
CDR3 DNA: TGCAGTGCTAGAGATTCGGGAAGGGTCCAAGAGACCCAGTACTTC

V gene: TRBV7-2
D gene: .
clone size: .
J gene: TRBJ1-2
CDR3 protein: CASSLGPVGYGYSF
CDR3 DNA: TGTGCCAGCAGCTTAGGTCCGGTCGGATATGGCTACTCCTTC

V gene: TRBV20-1
D gene: .
clone size: .
J gene: TRBJ2-7
CDR3 protein: CSARDQTTGYEQYF
CDR3 DNA: TGCAGTGCTAGAGATCAGACCACCGGGTACGAGCAGTACTTC

V gene: TRBV6-2/TRBV6-3
D gene: .
clone size: .
J gene: TRBJ1-3
CDR3 protein: CASSSVIGVGNTIYF
CDR3 DNA: TGTGCCAGCAGTTCGGTGATCGGGGTTGGAAACACCATATATTTT

V gene: TRBV6-1
D gene: .
clone size: .
J gene: TRBJ2-2
CDR3 protein: CASSPPWRMNTGELFF
CDR3 DNA: TGTGCCAGCAGTCCTCCGTGGAGAATGAACACCGGGGAGCTGTTTTTT

V gene: TRBV15
D gene: .
clone size: few
J gene: TRBJ2-7
CDR3 protein: CATSRVVDRYEQYF
CDR3 DNA: TGTGCCACCAGCAGAGTAGTAGATCGCTACGAGCAGTACTTC

V gene: TRBV29-1
D gene: TRBD2
clone size: .
J gene: TRBJ2-7
CDR3 protein: CSVEDPLLAGVGKQYF
CDR3 DNA: TGCAGCGTTGAAGACCCCCTGTTAGCGGGAGTTGGAAAGCAGTACTTC

V gene: TRBV20-1
D gene: TRBD1
clone size: .
J gene: TRBJ2-4
CDR3 protein: CSAEGGQGQFIQYF
CDR3 DNA: TGCAGTGCAGAGGGAGGACAGGGTCAGTTCATTCAGTACTTC

V gene: TRBV7-3
D gene: TRBD2
clone size: .
J gene: TRBJ2-3
CDR3 protein: CASSLSGAGAGDTQYF
CDR3 DNA: TGTGCCAGCAGCTTAAGTGGCGCGGGAGCAGGGGATACGCAGTATTTT

V gene: TRBV7-6
D gene: .
clone size: few
J gene: TRBJ2-3
CDR3 protein: CASSLERKDTQYF
CDR3 DNA: TGTGCCAGCAGCTTAGAAAGGAAAGATACGCAGTATTTT